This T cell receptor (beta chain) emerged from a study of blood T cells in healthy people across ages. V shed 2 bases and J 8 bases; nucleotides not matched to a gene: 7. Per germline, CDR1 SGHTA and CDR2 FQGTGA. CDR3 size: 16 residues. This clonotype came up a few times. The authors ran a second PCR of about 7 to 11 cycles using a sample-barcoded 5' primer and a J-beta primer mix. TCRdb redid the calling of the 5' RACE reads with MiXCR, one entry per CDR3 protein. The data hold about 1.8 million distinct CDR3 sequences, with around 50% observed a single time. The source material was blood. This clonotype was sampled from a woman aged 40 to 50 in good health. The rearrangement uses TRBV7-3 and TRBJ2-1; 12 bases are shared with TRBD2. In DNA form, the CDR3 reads TGTGCCAGCAGCTTAGGTGGACTAGCGGGGAGGGATGAGCAGTTCTTC. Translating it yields CASSLGGLAGRDEQFF.